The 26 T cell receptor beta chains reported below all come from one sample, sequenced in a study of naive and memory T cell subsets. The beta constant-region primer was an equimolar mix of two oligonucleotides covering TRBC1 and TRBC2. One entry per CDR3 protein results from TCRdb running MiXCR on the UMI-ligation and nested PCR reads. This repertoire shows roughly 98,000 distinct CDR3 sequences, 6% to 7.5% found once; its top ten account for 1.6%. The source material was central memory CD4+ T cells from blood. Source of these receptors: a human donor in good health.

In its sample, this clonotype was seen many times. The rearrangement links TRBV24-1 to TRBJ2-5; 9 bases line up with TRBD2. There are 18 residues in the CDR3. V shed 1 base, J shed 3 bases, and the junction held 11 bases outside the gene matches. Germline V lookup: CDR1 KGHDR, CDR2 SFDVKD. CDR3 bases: TGTGCCACCAGTGATTTTGGACTAGCGAGGGCGTCGGAAGAGACCCAGTACTTC. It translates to CATSDFGLARASEETQYF.

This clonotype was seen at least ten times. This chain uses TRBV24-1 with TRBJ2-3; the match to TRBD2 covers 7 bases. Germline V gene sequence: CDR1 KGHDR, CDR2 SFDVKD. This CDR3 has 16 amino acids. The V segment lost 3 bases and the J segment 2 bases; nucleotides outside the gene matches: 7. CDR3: CATSDRLAPVTDTQYF. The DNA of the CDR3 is TGTGCCACCAGTGATCGACTAGCCCCGGTCACAGATACGCAGTATTTT.

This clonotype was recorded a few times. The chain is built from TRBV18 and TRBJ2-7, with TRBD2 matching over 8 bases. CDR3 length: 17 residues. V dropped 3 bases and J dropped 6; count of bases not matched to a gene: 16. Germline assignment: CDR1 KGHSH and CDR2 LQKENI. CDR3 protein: CASSPLPQAGVGREQYF. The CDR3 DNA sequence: TGTGCCAGCTCACCCCTGCCTCAAGCGGGAGTGGGCCGCGAGCAGTACTTC.

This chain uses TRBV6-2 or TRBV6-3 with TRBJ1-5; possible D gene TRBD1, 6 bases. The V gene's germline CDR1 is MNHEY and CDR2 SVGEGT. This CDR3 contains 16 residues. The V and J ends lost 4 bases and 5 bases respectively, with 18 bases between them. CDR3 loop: CASSSDSWEGDQPQHF. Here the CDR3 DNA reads TGTGCCAGCAGTTCGGACAGTTGGGAGGGAGATCAGCCCCAGCATTTT.

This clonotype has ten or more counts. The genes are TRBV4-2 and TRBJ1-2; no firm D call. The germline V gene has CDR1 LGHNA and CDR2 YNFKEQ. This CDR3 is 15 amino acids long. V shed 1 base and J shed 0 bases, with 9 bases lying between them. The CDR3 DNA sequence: TGTGCCAGCAGCCAAGGGCAGCGATCTAACTATGGCTACACCTTC. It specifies CASSQGQRSNYGYTF.

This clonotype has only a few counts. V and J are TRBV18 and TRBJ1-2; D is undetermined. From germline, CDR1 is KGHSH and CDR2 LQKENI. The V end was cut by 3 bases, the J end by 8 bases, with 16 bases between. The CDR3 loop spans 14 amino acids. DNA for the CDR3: TGTGCCAGCTCACCGGTCCCAGGATTAGGCGGCTACACCTTC. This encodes CASSPVPGLGGYTF.

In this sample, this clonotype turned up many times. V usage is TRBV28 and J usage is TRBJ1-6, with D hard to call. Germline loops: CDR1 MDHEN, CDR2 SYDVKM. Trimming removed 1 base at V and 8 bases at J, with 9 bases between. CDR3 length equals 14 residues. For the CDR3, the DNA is TGTGCCAGCAGTTTATCGAGTACGGATTCACCCCTCCACTTT. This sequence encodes CASSLSSTDSPLHF.

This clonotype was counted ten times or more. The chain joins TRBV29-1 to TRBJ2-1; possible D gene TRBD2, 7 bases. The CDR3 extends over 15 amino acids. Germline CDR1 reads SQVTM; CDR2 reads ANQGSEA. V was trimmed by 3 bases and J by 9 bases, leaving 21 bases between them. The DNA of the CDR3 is TGCAGCGTTGACTCACGAGGGGGGGATCGTAGTGAGCAGTTCTTC. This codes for CSVDSRGGDRSEQFF.

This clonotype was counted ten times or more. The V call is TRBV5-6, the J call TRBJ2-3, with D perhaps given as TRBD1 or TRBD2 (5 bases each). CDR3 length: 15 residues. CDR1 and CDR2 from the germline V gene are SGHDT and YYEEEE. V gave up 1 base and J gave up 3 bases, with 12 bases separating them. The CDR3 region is CASSLWLGVTDTQYF. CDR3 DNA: TGTGCCAGCAGCTTGTGGTTGGGGGTGACAGATACGCAGTATTTT.

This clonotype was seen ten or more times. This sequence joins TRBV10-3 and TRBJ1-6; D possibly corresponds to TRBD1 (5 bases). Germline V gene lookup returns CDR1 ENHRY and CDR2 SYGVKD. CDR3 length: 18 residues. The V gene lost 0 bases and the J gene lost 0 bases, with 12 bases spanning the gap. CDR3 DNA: TGTGCCATCAGTGAGTCGGGGCCGGCGGGCTCCTATAATTCACCCCTCCACTTT. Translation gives CAISESGPAGSYNSPLHF.

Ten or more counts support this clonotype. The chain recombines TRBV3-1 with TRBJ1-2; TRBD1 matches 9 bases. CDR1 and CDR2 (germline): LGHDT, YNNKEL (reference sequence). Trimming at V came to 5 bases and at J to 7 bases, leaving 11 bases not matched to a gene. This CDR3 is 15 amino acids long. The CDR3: CASSYRDREKSGYTF. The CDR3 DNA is TGTGCCAGCAGCTATCGGGACAGGGAGAAAAGTGGCTACACCTTC.

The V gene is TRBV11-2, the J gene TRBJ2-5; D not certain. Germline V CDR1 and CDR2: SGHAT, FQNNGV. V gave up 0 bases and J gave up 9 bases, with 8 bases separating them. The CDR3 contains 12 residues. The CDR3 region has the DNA TGTGCCAGCAGCTTAGACACGATTCCCCAGTACTTC. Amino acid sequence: CASSLDTIPQYF.

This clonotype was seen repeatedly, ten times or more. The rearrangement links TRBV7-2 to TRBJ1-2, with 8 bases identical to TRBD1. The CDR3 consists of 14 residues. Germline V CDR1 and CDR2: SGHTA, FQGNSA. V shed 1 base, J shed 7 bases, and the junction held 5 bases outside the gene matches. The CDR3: CASSLGWTGFGYTF. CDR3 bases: TGTGCCAGCAGCTTAGGGTGGACAGGGTTTGGCTACACCTTC.

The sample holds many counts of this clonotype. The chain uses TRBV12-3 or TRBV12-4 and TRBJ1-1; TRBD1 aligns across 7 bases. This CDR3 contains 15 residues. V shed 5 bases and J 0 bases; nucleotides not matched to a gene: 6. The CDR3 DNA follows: TGTGCCAGCAGTAAACCGACAGGGATGAACACTGAAGCTTTCTTT. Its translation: CASSKPTGMNTEAFF.

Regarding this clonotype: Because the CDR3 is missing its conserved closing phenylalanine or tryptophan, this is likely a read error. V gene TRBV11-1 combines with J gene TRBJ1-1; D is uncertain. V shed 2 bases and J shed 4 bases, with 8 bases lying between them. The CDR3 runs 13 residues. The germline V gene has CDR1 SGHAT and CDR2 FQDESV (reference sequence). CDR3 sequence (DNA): TGTGCCAGCAGCTTAAGGGAGGGCACTGAAGCTTTCATT. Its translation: CASSLREGTEAFI.

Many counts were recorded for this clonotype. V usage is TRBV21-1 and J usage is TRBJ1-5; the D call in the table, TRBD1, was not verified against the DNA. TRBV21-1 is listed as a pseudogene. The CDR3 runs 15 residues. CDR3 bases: TGTGCCAGCAGCAAAGCGCCGCCCAGCTGTCAGCCCCAGCATTTT. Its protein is CASSKAPPSCQPQHF.

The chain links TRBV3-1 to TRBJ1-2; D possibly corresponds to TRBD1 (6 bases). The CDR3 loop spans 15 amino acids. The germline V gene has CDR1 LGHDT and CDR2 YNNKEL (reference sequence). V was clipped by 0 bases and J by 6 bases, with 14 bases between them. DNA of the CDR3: TGTGCCAGCAGCCAAGATTCCAGGGGTTCTCATGGCTACACCTTC. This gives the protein CASSQDSRGSHGYTF.

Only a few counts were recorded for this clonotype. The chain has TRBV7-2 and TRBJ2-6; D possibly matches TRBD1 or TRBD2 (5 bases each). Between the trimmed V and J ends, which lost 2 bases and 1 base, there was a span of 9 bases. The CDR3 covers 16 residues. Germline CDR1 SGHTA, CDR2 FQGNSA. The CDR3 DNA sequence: TGTGCCAGCAGCTTATCTGGGGGTTCTGGGGCCAACGTCCTGACTTTC. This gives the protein CASSLSGGSGANVLTF.

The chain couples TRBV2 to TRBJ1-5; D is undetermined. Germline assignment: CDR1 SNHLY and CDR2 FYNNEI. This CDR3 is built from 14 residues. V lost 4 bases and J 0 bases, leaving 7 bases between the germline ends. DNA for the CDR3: TGTGCCAGCAGTGGTCTGAATAGCAATCAGCCCCAGCATTTT. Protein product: CASSGLNSNQPQHF. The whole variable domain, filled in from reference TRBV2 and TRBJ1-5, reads EPEVTQTPSHQVTQMGQEVILRCVPISNHLYFYWYRQILGQKVEFLVSFYNNEISEKSEIFDDQFSVERPDGSNFTLKIRSTKLEDSAMYFCASSGLNSNQPQHFGDGTRLSIL.

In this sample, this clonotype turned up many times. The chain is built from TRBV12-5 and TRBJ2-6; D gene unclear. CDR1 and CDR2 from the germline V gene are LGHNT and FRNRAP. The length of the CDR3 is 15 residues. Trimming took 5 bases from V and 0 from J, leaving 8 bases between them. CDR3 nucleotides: TGTGCTAGTGGTAAAGACCTCTCTGGGGCCAACGTCCTGACTTTC. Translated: CASGKDLSGANVLTF. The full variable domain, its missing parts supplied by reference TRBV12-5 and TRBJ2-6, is DARVTQTPRHKVTEMGQEVTMRCQPILGHNTVFWYRQTMMQGLELLAYFRNRAPLDDSGMPKDRFSAEMPDATLATLKIQPSEPRDSAVYFCASGKDLSGANVLTFGAGSRLTVL.

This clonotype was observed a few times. CDR3 loop: CASSHAGRGIVFGIGGYTF. The CDR3 DNA reads as TGTGCCAGCAGCCACGCGGGTCGGGGGATTGTCTTCGGGATTGGTGGCTACACCTTC. The chain uses TRBV7-9 and TRBJ1-2; the D gene is possibly TRBD1 (5 bases). The CDR3 is 19 amino acids. V lost 5 bases to trimming and J lost 7 bases, with 32 bases between them. Germline V CDR1 and CDR2: SEHNR, FQNEAQ (reference sequence).

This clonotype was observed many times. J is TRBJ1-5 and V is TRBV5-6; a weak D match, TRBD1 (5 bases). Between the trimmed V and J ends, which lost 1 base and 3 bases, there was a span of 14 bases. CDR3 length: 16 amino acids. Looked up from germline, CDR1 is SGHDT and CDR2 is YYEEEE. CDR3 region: CASSLSREINNQPQHF. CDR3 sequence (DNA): TGTGCCAGCAGCTTGTCCAGGGAAATTAACAATCAGCCCCAGCATTTT.

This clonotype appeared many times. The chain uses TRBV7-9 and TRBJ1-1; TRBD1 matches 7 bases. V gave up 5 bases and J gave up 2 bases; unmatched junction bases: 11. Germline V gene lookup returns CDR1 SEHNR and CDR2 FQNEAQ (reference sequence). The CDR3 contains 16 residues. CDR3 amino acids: CASSVKGAGGNTEAFF. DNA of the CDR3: TGTGCCAGCAGCGTTAAGGGGGCCGGGGGAAACACTGAAGCTTTCTTT. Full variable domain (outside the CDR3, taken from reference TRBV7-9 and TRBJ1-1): DTGVSQNPRHKITKRGQNVTFRCDPISEHNRLYWYRQTLGQGPEFLTYFQNEAQLEKSRLLSDRFSAERPKGSFSTLEIQRTEQGDSAMYLCASSVKGAGGNTEAFFGQGTRLTVV.

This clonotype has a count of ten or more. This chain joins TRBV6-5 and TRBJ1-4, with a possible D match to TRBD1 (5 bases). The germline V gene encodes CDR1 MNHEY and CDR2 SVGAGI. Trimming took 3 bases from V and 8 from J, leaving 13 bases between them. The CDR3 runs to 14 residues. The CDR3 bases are TGTGCCAGCAGTTATTCGGGGGAAGGAGAAAAACTGTTTTTT. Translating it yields CASSYSGEGEKLFF.

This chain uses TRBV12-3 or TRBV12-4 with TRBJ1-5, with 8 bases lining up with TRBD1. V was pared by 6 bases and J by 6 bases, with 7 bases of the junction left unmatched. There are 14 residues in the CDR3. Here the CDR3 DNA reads TGTGCCAGCAGGGGGACACAGGGGGGTCAGCCCCAGCATTTT. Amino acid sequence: CASRGTQGGQPQHF.

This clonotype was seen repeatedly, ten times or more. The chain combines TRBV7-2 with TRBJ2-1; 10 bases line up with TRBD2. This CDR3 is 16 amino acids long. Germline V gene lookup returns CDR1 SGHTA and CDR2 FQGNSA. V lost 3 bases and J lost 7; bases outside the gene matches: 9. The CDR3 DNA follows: TGTGCCAGCAGCTTGGGCGGTAGCGGGAGGCAAAATGAGCAGTTCTTC. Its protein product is CASSLGGSGRQNEQFF.